This T cell receptor (beta chain) was found in a study of T cell clonotyping in hematopoietic cell transplantation. The repertoire was sequenced with immunoSEQ multiplex PCR; TCRdb's copy has only in-frame clones and lacks some. The top ten hold roughly 1.7% of the sample, which has approximately 70,000 clones, about 93% seen once. This receptor was identified in a man in his fifties or sixties in good health. Some clones in this sample may be carry-over from other donors' samples. The specimen was peripheral blood mononuclear cells.

CDR3 nucleotide sequence: TGTGCCAGCAGGACAACAGGGGGTCATGAAAAACTGTTTTTT. It codes for CASRTTGGHEKLFF. The V gene is TRBV2, the J gene TRBJ1-4, with TRBD1 identical over 8 bases. The V gene end was trimmed by 6 bases and the J gene end by 6 bases; junction bases not matched to a gene: 6. Germline CDR1 is SNHLY and CDR2 is FYNNEI. The CDR3 is made up of 14 amino acids.